A selection of T cell receptor beta chains follows, all from one sample in a study of blood T cell repertoires in COVID-19. The assay was immunoSEQ multiplex PCR, and TCRdb's table has in-frame clones only and misses some. This sample has approximately 490,000 clones, with about 85% found just once. What was sequenced was PBMCs or T cells enriched from blood (not recorded which). The receptors derive from a woman in her sixties or seventies who had recovered from COVID-19. The CDR3 runs from the conserved cysteine through the conserved F or W. A D gene is named only where the DNA matches it firmly. Clone size is given for some rows only: seen once, a few or many times, or a class if the clone is expanded.

size	D	V	J	DNA	CDR3
.	TRBD1	TRBV3-1/TRBV3-2	TRBJ2-2	TGTGCCAGCAGCCACCCAGACAGGGGGCCGACCACCGGGGAGCTGTTTTTT	CASSHPDRGPTTGELFF
.	.	TRBV29-1	TRBJ2-2	TGCAGCGTTGAAGGAGTAGCGAACACCGGGGAGCTGTTTTTT	CSVEGVANTGELFF
.	.	TRBV19	TRBJ1-6	TGTGCCAGTAGTATAATAGTTAATTCACCCCTCCACTTT	CASSIIVNSPLHF
.	.	TRBV21-1	TRBJ1-5	TGTGCCAGCAGCCTAGGAGGGAGGCGTCAGCCCCAGCATTTT	CASSLGGRRQPQHF
.	.	TRBV9	TRBJ1-3	TGTGCCAGCAGCGTCTCAGGGCCTGGAAACACCATATATTTT	CASSVSGPGNTIYF
.	TRBD1	TRBV6-4	TRBJ1-2	TGTGCCAGCAGTGACCAGGCAGGGGGTTCAGCTGGCTACACCTTC	CASSDQAGGSAGYTF
.	TRBD1	TRBV6-5	TRBJ1-1	TGTGCCAGCAGTTACGACAGGGGAGGTAAACGAGCTTTCTTT	CASSYDRGGKRAFF
.	TRBD1	TRBV7-8	TRBJ2-3	TGTGCCAGCAGCCACGACAGGGTTTATGCAGATACGCAGTATTTT	CASSHDRVYADTQYF
.	.	TRBV20-1	TRBJ1-2	TGCAGTGCTAGGCAGTACTATGGCTACACCTTC	CSARQYYGYTF
.	.	TRBV3-1/TRBV3-2	TRBJ2-2	TGTGCCAGCAGCCACCTCAAGGGGGCCGGGGAGCTGTTTTTT	CASSHLKGAGELFF
.	.	TRBV6-5	TRBJ1-2	TGTGCCAGCAGTTCCAACGGGAGGACCGGCTACACCTTC	CASSSNGRTGYTF
.	.	TRBV19	TRBJ1-2	TGTGCCAGTAGTAGCGACTTATTAGCGAACTATGGCTACACCTTC	CASSSDLLANYGYTF
.	.	TRBV19	TRBJ1-2	TGTGCCAGTAGTTCTGCAGGGACAATCATCTATGGCTACACCTTC	CASSSAGTIIYGYTF
.	.	TRBV28	TRBJ1-3	TGTGCCAGCACCCCCGGCGGGTCTCGTAACACCATATATTTT	CASTPGGSRNTIYF
.	TRBD1	TRBV7-2	TRBJ2-1	TGTGCCAGCAGCTCGATAGGGGTAATGGGGACAGGGAGAGGAAATGAGCAGTTCTTC	CASSSIGVMGTGRGNEQFF
.	TRBD2	TRBV5-1	TRBJ2-2	TGCGCCAGCAGTTCCGGGACTAGCGTCCCCGGGGAGCTGTTTTTT	CASSSGTSVPGELFF
few	.	TRBV5-5	TRBJ1-2	TGTGCCAGCAGCTTGACCGGGGGTTTTTGGGGTGGCTACACCTTC	CASSLTGGFWGGYTF
.	.	TRBV19	TRBJ1-2	TGTGCCAGTAGTAATGGCGGCTACTATGGCTACACCTTC	CASSNGGYYGYTF
.	.	TRBV6-6	TRBJ2-2	TGTGCCAGCAGTTACCCAAAGTCACTATTTTTAGGGGAGCTGTTTTTT	CASSYPKSLFLGELFF
.	.	TRBV28	TRBJ1-5	TGTGCCAGCAGCCCAGGGTCAGGTGGTAGGCAGCCCCAGCATTTT	CASSPGSGGRQPQHF
.	.	TRBV20-1	TRBJ2-4	TGCAGTGCTAGTACCTCGGGGTCTCGTAAAAACATTCAGTACTTC	CSASTSGSRKNIQYF
.	TRBD1	TRBV18	TRBJ1-4	TGTGCCAGCTCCCGACGGACAGGGGATAGAGCAACTAATGAAAAACTGTTTTTT	CASSRRTGDRATNEKLFF
.	.	TRBV3-1/TRBV3-2	TRBJ1-6	TGTGCCAGCAGCCAAAGGACGGGGAATAATTCACCCCTCCACTTT	CASSQRTGNNSPLHF
once	TRBD2	TRBV12-5	TRBJ2-5	TGTGCTAGTGGTTTGGTCCAAACGACAGTTTCGGGAGGAGAGACCCAGTACTTC	CASGLVQTTVSGGETQYF